Below are 32 T cell receptor beta chains sequenced from a single sample in a study of blood T cell repertoires in COVID-19. TCRdb keeps only in-frame clones here, not all; method: immunoSEQ multiplex PCR. The repertoire consists of roughly 380,000 clones, with approximately 91% occurring once and the leading ten covering roughly 1.4%. The sample consisted of peripheral blood. All receptors derive from a woman aged 40 to 49 with COVID-19, enrolled during active disease.

This rearrangement joins TRBV3-1 (or the pseudogene TRBV3-2) to TRBJ2-1; tentative D call: TRBD2 (6 bases). Trimming removed 5 bases at V and 3 bases at J, with 11 bases between. Germline V gene data show CDR1 as LGHDT and CDR2 as YNNKEL (reference sequence). CDR3 length: 14 residues. The DNA for the CDR3 is TGTGCCAGCAGCAGGGGACTCCGCTACAATGAGCAGTTCTTC. Translation gives CASSRGLRYNEQFF.

V gene TRBV30 combines with J gene TRBJ1-6; 8 bases line up with TRBD1. J gave up 0 bases and V 3 bases, and 4 bases lay outside the gene matches. The CDR3 extends over 16 amino acids. Germline-derived CDR1 and CDR2 are GTSNPN and SVGIG (reference sequence). CDR3 coding DNA: TGTGCCTGGAGGGGACAGGTTATCTCCTATAATTCACCCCTCCACTTT. Protein: CAWRGQVISYNSPLHF.

The rearrangement joins TRBV7-3 to TRBJ1-1; D remains ambiguous. The CDR3 contains 13 residues. With 5 bases removed from V and 1 base from J, the gap between germline ends came to 8 bases. CDR1 is SGHTA, CDR2 FQGTGA, per germline. This chain's CDR3 is CASSVARNTEAFF. In DNA, the CDR3 is TGTGCCAGCAGCGTAGCCAGGAACACTGAAGCTTTCTTT.

This clone appeared a single time. The rearrangement uses TRBV7-9 and TRBJ2-7; perhaps TRBD1 as D (6 bases). V was cut by 5 bases and J by 0 bases, with 14 bases left in between. Germline lookup yields CDR1 SEHNR and CDR2 FQNEAQ (reference sequence). This CDR3 spans 15 amino acids. CDR3: CASSPWGTSSYEQYF. Written as DNA, the CDR3 is TGTGCCAGCAGCCCTTGGGGGACATCCTCCTACGAGCAGTACTTC.

This sequence joins TRBV11-1 and TRBJ1-1; unclear D gene. The CDR3 is 16 amino acids. V dropped 4 bases and J dropped 0 bases, with 15 bases sitting between them. Germline V gene lookup returns CDR1 SGHAT and CDR2 FQDESV (reference sequence). This chain's CDR3 is CASSSTGSYMNTEAFF. The CDR3 DNA reads as TGTGCCAGCAGCTCTACCGGGAGCTACATGAACACTGAAGCTTTCTTT. Filled out from reference TRBV11-1 and TRBJ1-1, the complete variable domain reads EAEVAQSPRYKITEKSQAVAFWCDPISGHATLYWYRQILGQGPELLVQFQDESVVDDSQLPKDRFSAERLKGVDSTLKIQPAELGDSAMYLCASSSTGSYMNTEAFFGQGTRLTVV.

This chain links TRBV5-6 with TRBJ1-3; tentatively, D is TRBD1 (5 bases). Trimming shortened V by 4 bases and J by 0 bases, and 14 bases separated the two germline ends. Germline loops: CDR1 SGHDT, CDR2 YYEEEE. CDR3 length equals 16 residues. CDR3 protein: CASSLGGHPSGNTIYF. In nucleotides, the CDR3 is TGTGCCAGCAGCCTGGGCGGACACCCCTCTGGAAACACCATATATTTT. The complete variable domain, with remaining parts taken from reference TRBV5-6 and TRBJ1-3, reads DAGVTQSPTHLIKTRGQQVTLRCSPKSGHDTVSWYQQALGQGPQFIFQYYEEEERQRGNFPDRFSGHQFPNYSSELNVNALLLGDSALYLCASSLGGHPSGNTIYFGEGSWLTVV.

V gene TRBV6-2 or TRBV6-3 combines with J gene TRBJ2-3, with 14 bases lining up with TRBD2. The ends lost 5 bases at V and 14 bases at J; junction bases unmatched: 9. The CDR3 totals 14 residues. The germline gives CDR1 MNHEY, CDR2 SVGEGT. The CDR3, as DNA: TGTGCCAGCAGTCAAGGACTAGCGGGAGGCCCGCGGTATTTT. It codes for CASSQGLAGGPRYF.

The rearrangement links TRBV29-1 to TRBJ2-7, with 8 bases fitting TRBD1. CDR1 and CDR2 from the germline V gene are SQVTM and ANQGSEA. This CDR3 contains 13 residues. Losses at the gene ends were 0 bases for V and 5 bases for J; bases not matched to a gene: 3. The CDR3 DNA is TGCAGCGTTGAAGATGGACAGGGCCACGAGCAGTACTTC. Translation gives CSVEDGQGHEQYF.

The chain combines TRBV14 with TRBJ1-6, with D possibly TRBD1 on 6 matching bases. V lost 4 bases and J 7 bases, leaving 11 bases between the germline ends. The CDR3 has 14 amino acids. Germline V lookup: CDR1 SGHDN, CDR2 FVKESK. Here the CDR3 DNA reads TGTGCCAGCAGCCCCCTTACAGGGAATTCACCCCTCCACTTT. It codes for CASSPLTGNSPLHF.

The chain recombines TRBV18 with TRBJ2-1; no firm D call. The CDR3 length is 19 residues. Germline V lookup: CDR1 KGHSH, CDR2 LQKENI. V was trimmed by 2 bases and J by 5 bases, leaving 25 bases between them. CDR3 protein: CASSPVAGRLQTRNNEQFF. The CDR3 bases are TGTGCCAGCTCACCAGTTGCTGGCAGGCTACAAACCAGAAACAATGAGCAGTTCTTC.

The gene calls are TRBV30 and TRBJ1-3; D not resolved. The CDR3 length is 13 residues. Between the trimmed V and J ends, which lost 1 base and 3 bases, there was a span of 7 bases. CDR1 GTSNPN and CDR2 SVGIG come from the germline V gene (reference sequence). The CDR3 reads CAWSGSDGNTIYF. As DNA, the CDR3 is TGTGCCTGGAGTGGCAGCGATGGAAACACCATATATTTT.

V gene TRBV19 combines with J gene TRBJ1-1; unclear D gene. With 7 bases removed from V and 0 bases from J, the gap between germline ends came to 6 bases. This CDR3 comprises 12 residues. The germline V gene encodes CDR1 LNHDA and CDR2 SQIVND (reference sequence). In DNA, the CDR3 is TGTGCCAGTAAAGAGATGAACACTGAAGCTTTCTTT. Translating gives CASKEMNTEAFF.

About this clone: This sample also contains other DNA sequences that code for the same CDR3. The rearrangement links TRBV5-1 to TRBJ2-5; 8 bases agree with TRBD2. The trim removed 3 bases at V and 2 bases at J, leaving 6 bases unmatched. CDR3 length equals 15 residues. Looked up from germline, CDR1 is SGHRS and CDR2 is YFSETQ. The CDR3, as DNA: TGCGCCAGCAGCTCCGGACTAGCTGTACAAGAGACCCAGTACTTC. This sequence encodes CASSSGLAVQETQYF.

The chain uses TRBV4-3 and TRBJ2-1, with 8 bases matching TRBD2. CDR1 is LGHNA, CDR2 YSLEER, per germline. J was trimmed by 4 bases and V by 0 bases; bases with no gene match: 8. This CDR3 contains 17 residues. The DNA for the CDR3 is TGCGCCAGCAGCCAAGATGTGGTAGCGGGATGGTACAATGAGCAGTTCTTC. Protein product: CASSQDVVAGWYNEQFF.

V usage is TRBV6-2 or TRBV6-3 and J usage is TRBJ1-5; a possible D gene is TRBD1 (6 bases). Germline lookup yields CDR1 MNHEY and CDR2 SVGEGT. This CDR3 comprises 16 residues. Trimming took 5 bases from V and 0 from J, leaving 14 bases between them. The CDR3 sequence: CASSRDDRHSNQPQHF. The CDR3 bases are TGTGCCAGCAGTCGCGACGACAGGCATAGCAATCAGCCCCAGCATTTT.

CDR3 protein: CASSLDRGLNTIYF. CDR3 nucleotide sequence: TGCGCCAGCAGCCTGGACAGGGGTCTCAACACCATATATTTT. The chain combines TRBV5-1 with TRBJ1-3; 9 positions match TRBD1. Trimming took 4 bases from V and 7 from J; bases not matched to a gene: 6. The CDR3 length is 14 residues. Germline CDR1 reads SGHRS; CDR2 reads YFSETQ. Full variable domain (outside the CDR3, taken from reference TRBV5-1 and TRBJ1-3): KAGVTQTPRYLIKTRGQQVTLSCSPISGHRSVSWYQQTPGQGLQFLFEYFSETQRNKGNFPGRFSGRQFSNSRSEMNVSTLELGDSALYLCASSLDRGLNTIYFGEGSWLTVV.

The chain uses TRBV9 and TRBJ2-2, with 10 bases that match TRBD2. The CDR3 covers 18 residues. Germline-derived CDR1 and CDR2 are SGDLS and YYNGEE. V lost 2 bases and J lost 7; bases outside the gene matches: 14. The CDR3 reads CASSVRLAGRITSGELFF. The CDR3 DNA follows: TGTGCCAGCAGCGTTCGACTAGCGGGCCGGATAACCAGCGGGGAGCTGTTTTTT.

V gene TRBV28 combines with J gene TRBJ1-3; 7 bases align to TRBD1. Germline loops: CDR1 MDHEN, CDR2 SYDVKM. The CDR3 has 12 amino acids. The V gene end was trimmed by 10 bases and the J gene end by 8 bases; junction bases not matched to a gene: 8. The CDR3, as DNA: TGTGCCACCGACAGGGCTGGGGACACCATATATTTT. This codes for CATDRAGDTIYF.

This clone was found a few times. This chain connects TRBV30 to TRBJ1-2; maybe TRBD1 (6 bases). Trimming pared 4 bases from V and 6 bases from J, leaving 12 bases between. This CDR3 is built from 12 residues. CDR1 and CDR2 from the germline V gene are GTSNPN and SVGIG (reference sequence). The CDR3 DNA reads as TGTGCCTGGATCCTATACAGGGATGGCTACACCTTC. This translates into CAWILYRDGYTF.

The CDR3: CASSPQLAGGHNEQFF. The CDR3 coding sequence is TGTGCCAGCTCTCCCCAACTAGCGGGAGGCCACAATGAGCAGTTCTTC. V gene TRBV18 combines with J gene TRBJ2-1; the match to TRBD2 covers 12 bases. Trimming cost V 6 bases and J 5 bases; bases outside gene matches: 8. In germline, CDR1 is KGHSH, CDR2 LQKENI. The length of the CDR3 is 16 residues.

Concerning this clone: Other DNA sequences in the same sample also yield this CDR3. For the CDR3, the DNA is TGTGCCAGCAGCCGTCAGGGCAGCTACGAGCAGTACTTC. Its protein product is CASSRQGSYEQYF. The V call is TRBV7-2, the J call TRBJ2-7; D is perhaps TRBD1 (5 bases). The CDR3 contains 13 residues. Germline values: CDR1 SGHTA, CDR2 FQGNSA. V gave up 5 bases and J gave up 3 bases, with 11 bases separating them.

The V call is TRBV6-2 or TRBV6-3, the J call TRBJ1-5; 10 positions agree with TRBD1. From germline, CDR1 is MNHEY and CDR2 SVGEGT. The CDR3 covers 20 residues. V lost 6 bases, J lost 0 bases, and 17 bases stayed unmatched. The CDR3 is CASSPGPTGGRLYSNQPQHF. Written as DNA, the CDR3 is TGTGCCAGCAGCCCGGGACCGACAGGGGGCCGCCTTTATAGCAATCAGCCCCAGCATTTT.

This chain links TRBV19 with TRBJ1-3, with D hard to call. Germline V gives CDR1 LNHDA, CDR2 SQIVND (reference sequence). The CDR3 sequence is 14 residues long. V lost 7 bases, J lost 0 bases, and 10 bases lay in between. CDR3 amino acids: CASIGLNSGNTIYF. The CDR3 DNA reads as TGTGCCAGTATAGGACTCAACTCTGGAAACACCATATATTTT.

The chain joins TRBV28 to TRBJ1-6; 10 nucleotides align to TRBD1. Per germline, CDR1 MDHEN and CDR2 SYDVKM. The CDR3 extends over 16 amino acids. V dropped 6 bases and J dropped 9; count of bases not matched to a gene: 11. In nucleotides, the CDR3 is TGTGCCAGCAGCCCGACGGGACAGGGGTCTAGTTCACCCCTCCACTTT. Protein sequence: CASSPTGQGSSSPLHF.

The J gene is TRBJ2-1, the V gene TRBV4-3, with D possibly matching TRBD1 (5 bases). The V end was cut by 1 base, the J end by 5 bases, with 18 bases between. CDR1 and CDR2 from the germline V gene are LGHNA and YSLEER. The CDR3 spans 17 residues. CDR3 protein: CASSQVSSTDPNNEQFF. The CDR3 DNA follows: TGCGCCAGCAGCCAAGTGAGTTCGACAGACCCCAACAATGAGCAGTTCTTC.

The V call is TRBV27, the J call TRBJ1-4; weak D call: TRBD1 (5 bases). The ends were cut back, 2 bases at V and 8 bases at J, with 18 bases in the middle. CDR1 is MNHEY, CDR2 SMNVEV, per germline (reference sequence). CDR3 length equals 16 residues. The CDR3 DNA is TGTGCCAGCAGTTTACTCCCCAGGGCGGTTGGGGAAAAACTGTTTTTT. This sequence encodes CASSLLPRAVGEKLFF.

This chain connects TRBV28 to TRBJ1-1; D is unresolved. The germline CDR1 and CDR2 sequences are MDHEN and SYDVKM. Deletions cut 11 bases from V and 10 bases from J, with 20 bases between. This CDR3 is built from 12 residues. The CDR3 bases are TGTGCCGCCCGCCGGAACAGCTTTTCAGCTTTCTTT. Translating gives CAARRNSFSAFF.

The chain recombines TRBV6-5 with TRBJ1-1; D is unclear. V dropped 10 bases and J dropped 5 bases, with 11 bases sitting between them. The length of the CDR3 is 11 residues. Per germline, CDR1 MNHEY and CDR2 SVGAGI. This CDR3 reads CATTQATEAFF. CDR3 coding DNA: TGTGCCACGACCCAGGCGACTGAAGCTTTCTTT.

DNA for the CDR3: TGTGCCAGCAGCGTAGGGGGATTTGGGCAGGGTGGAGAAAAACTGTTTTTT. Amino acid sequence: CASSVGGFGQGGEKLFF. The V and J genes are TRBV9 and TRBJ1-4; D perhaps matches TRBD1 (5 bases). CDR1 and CDR2 from the germline V gene are SGDLS and YYNGEE. Deletions cut 0 bases from V and 8 bases from J, with 20 bases between. The CDR3 totals 17 residues.

V and J are TRBV9 and TRBJ2-2; TRBD2 might be the D (6 bases). The germline gives CDR1 SGDLS, CDR2 YYNGEE. This CDR3 spans 16 amino acids. Trimming shortened V by 4 bases and J by 2 bases, and 15 bases separated the two germline ends. CDR3 DNA: TGTGCCAGCAGCTATTCCGGGACTCCAAACACCGGGGAGCTGTTTTTT. It is translated as CASSYSGTPNTGELFF.

The J gene is TRBJ1-2, the V gene TRBV28; D is possibly TRBD1 (5 bases). The CDR3 length is 16 residues. The V end lost 0 bases, the J end lost 5 bases, and 16 bases lay between the germline ends. Germline-derived CDR1 and CDR2 are MDHEN and SYDVKM. The CDR3 loop is CASSLWNIPRGYGYTF. The CDR3 DNA sequence: TGTGCCAGCAGTTTATGGAACATTCCCCGGGGGTATGGCTACACCTTC.

The rearrangement links TRBV14 to TRBJ2-1; 10 bases fit TRBD2. Trimming cost V 4 bases and J 7 bases; bases outside gene matches: 13. The CDR3 is 17 residues long. The germline V gene has CDR1 SGHDN and CDR2 FVKESK. The CDR3 DNA is TGTGCCAGCAGCCCGCAGAGTAGGACTAGCGGCCGGAATGAGCAGTTCTTC. Translation gives CASSPQSRTSGRNEQFF.